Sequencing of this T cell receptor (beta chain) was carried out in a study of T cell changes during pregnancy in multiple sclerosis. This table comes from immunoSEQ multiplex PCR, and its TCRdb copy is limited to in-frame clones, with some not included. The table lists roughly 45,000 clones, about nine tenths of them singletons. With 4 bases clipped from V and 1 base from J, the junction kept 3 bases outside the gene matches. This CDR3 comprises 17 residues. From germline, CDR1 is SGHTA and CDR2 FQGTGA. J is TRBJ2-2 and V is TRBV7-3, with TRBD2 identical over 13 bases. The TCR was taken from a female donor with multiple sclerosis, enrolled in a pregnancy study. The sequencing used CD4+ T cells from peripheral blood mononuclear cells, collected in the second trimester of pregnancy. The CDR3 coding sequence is TGTGCCAGCAGCTCGAGGACTAGCGGGAGGAACACCGGGGAGCTGTTTTTT. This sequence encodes CASSSRTSGRNTGELFF.